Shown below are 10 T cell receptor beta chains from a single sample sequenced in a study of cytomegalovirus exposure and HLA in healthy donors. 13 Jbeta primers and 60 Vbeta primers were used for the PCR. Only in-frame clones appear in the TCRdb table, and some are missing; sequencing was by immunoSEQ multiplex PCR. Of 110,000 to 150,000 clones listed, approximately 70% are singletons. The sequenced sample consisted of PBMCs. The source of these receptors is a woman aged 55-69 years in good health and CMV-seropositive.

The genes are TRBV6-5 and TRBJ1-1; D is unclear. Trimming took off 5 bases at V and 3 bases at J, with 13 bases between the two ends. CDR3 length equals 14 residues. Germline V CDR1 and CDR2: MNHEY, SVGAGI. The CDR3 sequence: CASSEVFRYTEAFF. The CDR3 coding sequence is TGTGCCAGCAGTGAAGTCTTCCGGTACACTGAAGCTTTCTTT.

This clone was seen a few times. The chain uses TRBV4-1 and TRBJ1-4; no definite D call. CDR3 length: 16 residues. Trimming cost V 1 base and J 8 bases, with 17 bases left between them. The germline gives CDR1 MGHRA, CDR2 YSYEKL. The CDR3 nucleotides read TGCGCCAGCAGCCAAGTAGTGGGCCAGATAAGAGAAAAACTGTTTTTT. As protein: CASSQVVGQIREKLFF.

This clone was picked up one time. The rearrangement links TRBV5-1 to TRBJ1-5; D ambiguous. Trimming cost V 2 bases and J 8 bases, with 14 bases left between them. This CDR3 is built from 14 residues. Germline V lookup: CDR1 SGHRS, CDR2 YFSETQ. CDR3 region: CASSFGSGEEPQHF. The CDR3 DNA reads TGCGCCAGCAGCTTCGGTAGTGGTGAGGAGCCCCAGCATTTT.

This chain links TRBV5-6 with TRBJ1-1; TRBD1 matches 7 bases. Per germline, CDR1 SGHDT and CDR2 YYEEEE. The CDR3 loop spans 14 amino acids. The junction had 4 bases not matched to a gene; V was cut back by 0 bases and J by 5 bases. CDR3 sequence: CASSLGTGFTEAFF. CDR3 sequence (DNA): TGTGCCAGCAGCTTGGGGACAGGCTTTACTGAAGCTTTCTTT.

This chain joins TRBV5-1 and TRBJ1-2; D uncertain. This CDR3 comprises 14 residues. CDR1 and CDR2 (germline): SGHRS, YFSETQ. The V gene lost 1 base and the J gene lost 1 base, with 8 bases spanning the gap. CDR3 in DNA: TGCGCCAGCAGCTTGAACACCTTTAACTATGGCTACACCTTC. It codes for CASSLNTFNYGYTF.

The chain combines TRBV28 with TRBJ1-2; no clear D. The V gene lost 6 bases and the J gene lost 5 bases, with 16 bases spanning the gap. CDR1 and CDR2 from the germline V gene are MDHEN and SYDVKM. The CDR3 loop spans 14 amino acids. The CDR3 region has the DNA TGTGCCAGCAGCCCCCGACGCGGGCAGTATGGCTACACCTTC. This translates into CASSPRRGQYGYTF.

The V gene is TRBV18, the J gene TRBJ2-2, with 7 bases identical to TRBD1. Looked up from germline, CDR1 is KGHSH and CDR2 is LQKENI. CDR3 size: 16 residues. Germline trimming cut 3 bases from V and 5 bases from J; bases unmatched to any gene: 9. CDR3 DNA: TGTGCCAGCTCACCGAAATTAACAGGGGTGACCGGGGAGCTGTTTTTT. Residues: CASSPKLTGVTGELFF.

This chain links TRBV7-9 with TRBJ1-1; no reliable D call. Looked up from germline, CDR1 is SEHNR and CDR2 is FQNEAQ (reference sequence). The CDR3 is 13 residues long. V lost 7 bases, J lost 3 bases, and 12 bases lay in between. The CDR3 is CASTPLGDTEAFF. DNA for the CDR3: TGTGCCAGCACCCCCCTCGGGGACACTGAAGCTTTCTTT.

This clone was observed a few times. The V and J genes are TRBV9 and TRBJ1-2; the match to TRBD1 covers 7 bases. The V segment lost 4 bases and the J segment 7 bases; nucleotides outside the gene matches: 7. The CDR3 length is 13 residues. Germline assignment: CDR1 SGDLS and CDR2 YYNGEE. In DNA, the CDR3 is TGTGCCAGCAGCCGAGAGGGGGCGTCTGGCTACACCTTC. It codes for CASSREGASGYTF.

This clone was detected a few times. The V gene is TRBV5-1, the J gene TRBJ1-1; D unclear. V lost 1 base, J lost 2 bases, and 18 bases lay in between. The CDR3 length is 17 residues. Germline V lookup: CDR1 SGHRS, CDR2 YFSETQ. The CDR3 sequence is CASSLWVATTINTEAFF. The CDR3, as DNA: TGCGCCAGCAGCTTGTGGGTAGCCACCACCATCAACACTGAAGCTTTCTTT.